This TCR beta chain was captured in a study of blood T cell repertoires in COVID-19. Unmatched junction bases numbered 5, after V lost 0 bases and J lost 6 bases. The CDR3 length is 15 residues. Looked up from germline, CDR1 is GTSNPN and CDR2 is SVGIG (reference sequence). Original processing methods: Reference gene primer amplification yielded estimated nucleated cell counts. Clones were sequenced by immunoSEQ multiplex PCR, and TCRdb holds only the in-frame ones, with some missing. The V and J calls and the clone size are those of that table, but D and trimming were determined from the DNA. The table records around 20,000 clones, about 92% of them present only once.

Sequencing was performed on peripheral blood. The source is a human donor in a cohort sampled during active COVID-19. The chain uses TRBV30 and TRBJ2-1; 10 bases match TRBD2. The CDR3 DNA sequence: TGTGCCTGGAGTGTAGGGCTAGCGGGGGTCAATGAGCAGTTCTTC. Translated: CAWSVGLAGVNEQFF.